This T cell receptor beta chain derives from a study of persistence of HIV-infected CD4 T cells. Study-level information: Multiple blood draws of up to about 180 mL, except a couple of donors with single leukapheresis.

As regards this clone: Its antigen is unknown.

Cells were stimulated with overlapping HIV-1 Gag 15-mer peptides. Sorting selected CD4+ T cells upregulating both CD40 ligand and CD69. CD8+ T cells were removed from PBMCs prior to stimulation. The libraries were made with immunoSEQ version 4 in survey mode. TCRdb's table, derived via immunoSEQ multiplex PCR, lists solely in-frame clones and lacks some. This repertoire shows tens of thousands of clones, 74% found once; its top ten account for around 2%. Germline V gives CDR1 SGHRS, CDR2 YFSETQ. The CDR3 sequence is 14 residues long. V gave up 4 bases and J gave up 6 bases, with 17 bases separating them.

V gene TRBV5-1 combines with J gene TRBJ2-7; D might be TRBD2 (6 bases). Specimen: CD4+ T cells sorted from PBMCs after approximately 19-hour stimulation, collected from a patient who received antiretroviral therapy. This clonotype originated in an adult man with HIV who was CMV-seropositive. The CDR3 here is CASSVTSIGAEQYF. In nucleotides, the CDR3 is TGCGCCAGCAGCGTCACTAGCATTGGGGCCGAGCAGTACTTC.